The rows below give T cell receptor beta chains drawn from one sample of a study of blood T cell repertoires in COVID-19. TCRdb's copy holds only in-frame clones and misses some; the assay was immunoSEQ multiplex PCR. The table shows more than 120,000 clones, with 84% occurring only once. The specimen was PBMCs or T cells enriched from blood (not recorded which). The receptor source for this set is a man over 45 in a cohort exposed to, infected with or recovered from COVID-19 (not recorded which). Each CDR3 is given with its conserved first and last residue. The D gene is left open where the match is weak. Clone size appears in some rows only: once, few, many, or a class for an expanded clone.

size,J,D,V,DNA,CDR3
NA,TRBJ1-4,NA,TRBV4-1,TGCGCCAGCAGCCAAGATAACCAGCGGCCAACTAATGAAAAACTGTTTTTT,CASSQDNQRPTNEKLFF
few,TRBJ1-4,TRBD1,TRBV28,TGTGCCAGCAGCCATGAGGACAGGGGAAGGGAAAAACTGTTTTTT,CASSHEDRGREKLFF
NA,TRBJ2-5,TRBD2,TRBV5-1,TGCGCCAGCAGCTTTTGGCGGGAGGGAGAGACCCAGTACTTC,CASSFWREGETQYF
NA,TRBJ2-5,TRBD1,TRBV12-3/TRBV12-4,TGTGCCAGCAGGGCGACAGGGGAAGAGACCCAGTACTTC,CASRATGEETQYF
few,TRBJ2-7,NA,TRBV4-1,TGCGCCAGCAGCCAGTCCACTGCCGGGTCCCCCTACGAGCAGTACTTC,CASSQSTAGSPYEQYF
NA,TRBJ2-3,NA,TRBV11-3,TGTGCCAGCAGCCAGAAGGGGGATACGCAGTATTTT,CASSQKGDTQYF
NA,TRBJ1-2,TRBD1,TRBV27,TGTGCCAGCAGTTGGACAGGGAACCCCTATGGCTACACCTTC,CASSWTGNPYGYTF
NA,TRBJ1-1,NA,TRBV28,TGTGCCAGCAGTTTATGGGCTGCCGAAGCTTTCTTT,CASSLWAAEAFF
NA,TRBJ2-2,TRBD1,TRBV5-4,TGTGCCAGCAGCTCGGACAGGGGCCCCACCGGGGAGCTGTTTTTT,CASSSDRGPTGELFF
NA,TRBJ2-1,TRBD2,TRBV24-1,TGTGCCACCAGTGATCCGCCGGGACTACACAATGAGCAGTTCTTC,CATSDPPGLHNEQFF
NA,TRBJ2-7,NA,TRBV5-1,TGCGCCAGCAGCGAGTACCGGGACTTATACGAGCAGTACTTC,CASSEYRDLYEQYF
NA,TRBJ1-1,NA,TRBV11-2,TGTGCCAGCAGCTCCCAGGGGTTTACTGAAGCTTTCTTT,CASSSQGFTEAFF
NA,TRBJ2-7,TRBD1,TRBV14,TGTGCCAGCAGCCGAAGTCGACAGGGTGGCGAGCAGTACTTC,CASSRSRQGGEQYF
NA,TRBJ1-4,NA,TRBV7-6,TGTGCCAGCAGCCAACAAGCGAGCGGACCTGAAAAACTGTTTTTT,CASSQQASGPEKLFF
NA,TRBJ2-7,NA,TRBV5-1,TGCGCCAGCAGCTTCGGTTTCGGGCAGGGGCGGGTTGTCGAGCAGTACTTC,CASSFGFGQGRVVEQYF
NA,TRBJ2-3,TRBD2,TRBV24-1,TGTGCCACCAGTGATTTCGGGGGGACTAGCGGGAGCCTCACAGATACGCAGTATTTT,CATSDFGGTSGSLTDTQYF
NA,TRBJ2-5,TRBD1,TRBV28,TGTGCCAGCAGGGAAACAGGGGTTCGAAAGACCCAGTACTTC,CASRETGVRKTQYF
few,TRBJ1-4,NA,TRBV19,TGTGCCAGTAGTCCTGGGACAATTCGGGCCGAAAAACTGTTTTTT,CASSPGTIRAEKLFF
NA,TRBJ2-7,TRBD1,TRBV28,TGTGCCAGCAGAAGACAGGGGGCTTACGACGAGCAGTACTTC,CASRRQGAYDEQYF
NA,TRBJ2-7,NA,TRBV28,TGTGCCAGCAGTCCCGTGACAGGTCTGGACGAGCAGTACTTC,CASSPVTGLDEQYF
NA,TRBJ2-1,NA,TRBV5-1,TGCGCCAGCAGCTTGGGACTTGTCAATGAGCAGTTCTTC,CASSLGLVNEQFF
few,TRBJ2-3,NA,TRBV5-6,TGTGCCAGCAGCTTGGTATCGGGGGGCACAGATACGCAGTATTTT,CASSLVSGGTDTQYF
few,TRBJ2-1,TRBD1,TRBV5-1,TGCGCCAGCAGCACCGCGGGACAGGTTTACAATGAGCAGTTCTTC,CASSTAGQVYNEQFF
NA,TRBJ1-3,NA,TRBV7-3,TGTGCCAGCATCGGGGCAGGGGCAACAAGGAGCTCTGGAAACACCATATATTTT,CASIGAGATRSSGNTIYF
NA,TRBJ2-1,NA,TRBV9,TGTGCCAGCAGCGTTAGTGGTTCCTACAATGAGCAGTTCTTC,CASSVSGSYNEQFF
few,TRBJ2-1,TRBD2,TRBV6-6,TGTGCCAGCAGTCTGTCTAGCGGACGACACTCCTACAATGAGCAGTTCTTC,CASSLSSGRHSYNEQFF
NA,TRBJ1-2,TRBD1,TRBV2,TGTGCCAGCAGGAACCTAGGGGGCGGCGAATATGGCTACACCTTC,CASRNLGGGEYGYTF
NA,TRBJ2-7,TRBD1,TRBV28,TGTGCCAGCAGTTTCCGAACCGGCAGGGGGCCCTACGAGCAGTACTTC,CASSFRTGRGPYEQYF
NA,TRBJ1-3,NA,TRBV14,TGTGCCAGCAGCCAAGATGGGGCTGGTTCGTTT,CASSQDGAGSF
NA,TRBJ1-1,NA,TRBV7-9,TGTGCCAGCAGCCGCCGGGGTAACACTGAAGCTTTCTTT,CASSRRGNTEAFF
NA,TRBJ2-7,TRBD2,TRBV14,TGTGCCAGCAGCCTTCGACTAGCGGGGGACTACGAGCAGTACTTC,CASSLRLAGDYEQYF
NA,TRBJ2-6,TRBD1,TRBV28,TGTGCCAGCAGCCGCCGGGACAGTGGGGCCAACGTCCTGACTTTC,CASSRRDSGANVLTF
NA,TRBJ2-7,NA,TRBV6-1,TGTGCCAGCAGTGACCGACTAAGGACAGTCTCCTACGAGCAGTACTTC,CASSDRLRTVSYEQYF
NA,TRBJ1-1,TRBD1,TRBV28,TGTGCCAGCAGGGGAGTTGGACAGGGCCCGACTGAAGCTTTCTTT,CASRGVGQGPTEAFF
NA,TRBJ2-1,TRBD2,TRBV27,TGTGCCAGCAGTTCCACGGGACTAGCGGATGAGCAGTTCTTC,CASSSTGLADEQFF
NA,TRBJ1-2,NA,TRBV12-1,TGTGCCAGCAGCTTTCACAGGTTCTCCTATGGCTACACCTTC,CASSFHRFSYGYTF
NA,TRBJ1-4,NA,TRBV2,TGTGCCAGCACCGAGCCCACAGGGACTAATGAAAAACTGTTTTTT,CASTEPTGTNEKLFF
NA,TRBJ1-5,NA,TRBV27,TGTGCCAGCAGGTCGGGATCTACTTCATATAGCAATCAGCCCCAGCATTTT,CASRSGSTSYSNQPQHF
NA,TRBJ1-1,NA,TRBV2,TGTGCCAGCAGTGGAGGGACTTACATGAACACTGAAGCTTTCTTT,CASSGGTYMNTEAFF
NA,TRBJ2-2,NA,TRBV7-2,TGTGCCAGCAGCTTGACGAGGTCGAACACCGGGGAGCTGTTTTTT,CASSLTRSNTGELFF
NA,TRBJ2-5,NA,TRBV18,TGTGCCAGCTCACCTCTACTCCAAGAGACCCAGTACTTC,CASSPLLQETQYF
NA,TRBJ2-2,NA,TRBV19,TGTGCCAGTAGTATAGAGAGGACTCACCACAGCCGTCCCGGGGAGCTGTTTTTT,CASSIERTHHSRPGELFF
NA,TRBJ2-7,NA,TRBV3-1/TRBV3-2,TGTGCCAGCAGCCATACTAGCAGCTCCTACGAGCAGTACTTC,CASSHTSSSYEQYF
NA,TRBJ1-2,TRBD1,TRBV24-1,TGTGCCACCAGTGATAGGACAGGGGCGGGCTACACCTTC,CATSDRTGAGYTF
few,TRBJ2-1,NA,TRBV24-1,TGTGCCACCAGTGATGGGGCTCGTAATGAGCAGTTCTTC,CATSDGARNEQFF
NA,TRBJ2-7,NA,TRBV21-1,TGTGCCAGCAGCAAAGCTGGTCATACAAGTAGCGGTTACGAGCAGTACTTC,CASSKAGHTSSGYEQYF